This TCR beta chain was observed in a study of OX40 agonist ivuxolimab in advanced cancers. Looking at the study overall: People who had prior anti-PD-1, anti-PD-L1 or anti-CTLA-4 therapy could take part, and under 50% had some. Study-wide points: Researchers report that CD8+ T cells had, on average, more expanded clones than CD4+.

On cycle 4 day 1 and cycle 7 day 1, as well as at baseline, blood was sampled. Regarding this clone: As yet, its antigen is unknown.

The trim removed 5 bases at V and 5 bases at J, leaving 8 bases unmatched. In germline, CDR1 is GTSNPN, CDR2 SVGIG (reference sequence). The CDR3 loop spans 14 amino acids. The assay was immunoSEQ multiplex PCR, and TCRdb's table has in-frame clones only and misses some. This table holds 90,000 or so clones, more than 75% found once. Specimen: CD4+ or CD8+ T cells sorted from blood, collected in a trial of the OX40 agonist ivuxolimab. The origin of this receptor is an adult with an advanced solid tumor such as melanoma, head and neck, liver or kidney cancer. The genes are TRBV30 and TRBJ2-1, with TRBD2 matching 8 bases. As DNA, the CDR3 is TGTGCCTGGGCCCGGGGGGGCCTCAACAATGAGCAGTTCTTC. It specifies CAWARGGLNNEQFF.